The 27 T cell receptor beta chains below come from one sample, sequenced in a study of shared clonotypes between healthy human individuals. Positively selected for CCR7, the CD45RO-negative cells used as naive CD8 cells excluded terminally differentiated effector memory CD45RA+ cells. The protocol was immunoSEQ multiplex PCR, while the TCRdb copy is restricted to in-frame clones and leaves out a portion. The sample lists about 2.2 million clones; 85% to 95% were seen once. Sequenced material: naive CD8+ T cells from PBMCs. The receptors derive from a man aged 18 to 29 in good health. Some clones in this sample may be carry-over from other donors' samples.

This clone has only one observation. The chain carries TRBV27 and TRBJ2-1, with TRBD1 matching over 8 bases. This CDR3 region has 19 residues. Germline lookup yields CDR1 MNHEY and CDR2 SMNVEV (reference sequence). The V and J ends lost 5 bases and 0 bases, in that order; junction bases with no gene match: 15. The CDR3 bases are TGTGCCAGCAGTCCGCAGCCCGGACAGGGTTGGGGCTCCTACAATGAGCAGTTCTTC. This translates into CASSPQPGQGWGSYNEQFF.

The chain recombines TRBV28 with TRBJ2-3; D is possibly TRBD1 (5 bases). The CDR3 extends over 15 amino acids. Looked up from germline, CDR1 is MDHEN and CDR2 is SYDVKM. V was trimmed by 2 bases and J by 10 bases, leaving 19 bases between them. CDR3 residues: CASSLAMGLGAPQYF. The CDR3 DNA reads TGTGCCAGCAGTTTAGCTATGGGGTTAGGGGCTCCGCAGTATTTT. Supplemented by reference TRBV28 and TRBJ2-3, the full variable domain reads DVKVTQSSRYLVKRTGEKVFLECVQDMDHENMFWYRQDPGLGLRLIYFSYDVKMKEKGDIPEGYSVSREKKERFSLILESASTNQTSMYLCASSLAMGLGAPQYFGPGTRLTVL.

The chain is built from TRBV19 and TRBJ2-3; 7 nucleotides align to TRBD1. Germline-derived CDR1 and CDR2 are LNHDA and SQIVND (reference sequence). The CDR3 consists of 16 residues. V was clipped by 5 bases and J by 2 bases; unmatched bases: 10. The CDR3 is CASSGWDRPLTDTQYF. For the CDR3, the DNA is TGTGCCAGTAGTGGATGGGACAGACCGCTCACAGATACGCAGTATTTT.

This clone has more than one count but fewer than ten. V usage is TRBV7-2 and J usage is TRBJ1-1; 9 bases fit TRBD1. V lost 1 base and J lost 4; bases outside the gene matches: 1. CDR3 size: 14 residues. The germline gives CDR1 SGHTA, CDR2 FQGNSA. The DNA for the CDR3 is TGTGCCAGCAGCTTAGTGACAGGGGGCACTGAAGCTTTCTTT. Amino acid sequence: CASSLVTGGTEAFF.

This clone was seen a few times. V usage is TRBV6-5 and J usage is TRBJ2-7; the match to TRBD1 covers 8 bases. The CDR3 spans 14 residues. Germline V gene lookup returns CDR1 MNHEY and CDR2 SVGAGI. V trimming: 5 bases; J trimming: 3 bases; junction bases outside the gene matches: 6. The CDR3 is CASSPFGTGYEQYF. As DNA, the CDR3 is TGTGCCAGCAGTCCCTTCGGGACAGGCTACGAGCAGTACTTC.

This chain links TRBV19 with TRBJ1-4; the match to TRBD1 covers 8 bases. V dropped 8 bases and J dropped 8; count of bases not matched to a gene: 7. The CDR3 spans 13 residues. Per the germline V gene, CDR1 is LNHDA and CDR2 is SQIVND (reference sequence). Here the CDR3 DNA reads TGTGCCAGTTCGGACAGGGCGGGGGAAAAACTGTTTTTT. Amino acids: CASSDRAGEKLFF.

V and J are TRBV4-1 and TRBJ1-2; perhaps TRBD1 as D (5 bases). The CDR3 runs 15 residues. The V gene lost 7 bases and the J gene lost 5 bases, with 20 bases spanning the gap. Germline CDR1 MGHRA, CDR2 YSYEKL. CDR3 coding DNA: TGCGCCAGCACCGATCCGGCGGCCGGGGGATATGGCTACACCTTC. Its translation is CASTDPAAGGYGYTF.

The chain employs TRBV7-9 and TRBJ1-4, with 7 bases matching TRBD1. CDR1 and CDR2 from the germline V gene are SEHNR and FQNEAQ (reference sequence). This CDR3 is built from 14 residues. Trimming removed 4 bases from V and 12 bases from J; junction bases left unmatched: 11. Here the CDR3 DNA reads TGTGCCAGCAGCTCCCCACTTAACGGACAGGAACTGTTTTTT. Its protein is CASSSPLNGQELFF.

V usage is TRBV7-2 and J usage is TRBJ2-1; D unresolved. This CDR3 contains 15 residues. The germline CDR1 and CDR2 sequences are SGHTA and FQGNSA. With 4 bases removed from V and 8 bases from J, the gap between germline ends came to 18 bases. The CDR3 bases are TGTGCCAGCAGCTCCCCCCCTCACGTGGGCGATGAGCAGTTCTTC. Amino acid sequence: CASSSPPHVGDEQFF.

The chain has TRBV7-2 and TRBJ2-2, with 7 bases matching TRBD2. CDR1 SGHTA and CDR2 FQGNSA come from the germline V gene. CDR3 size: 16 residues. V trimming: 5 bases; J trimming: 5 bases; junction bases outside the gene matches: 11. DNA for the CDR3: TGTGCCAGCAGCCCGCGGGGGACCTTGGGGACCGGGGAGCTGTTTTTT. Translation gives CASSPRGTLGTGELFF.

The chain employs TRBV6-6 and TRBJ2-1; D unresolved. CDR3 length: 12 amino acids. Between the trimmed V and J ends, which lost 7 bases and 4 bases, there was a span of 8 bases. The germline V gene has CDR1 MNHNY and CDR2 SVGAGI (reference sequence). The CDR3 here is CASTSDYNEQFF. The CDR3 region has the DNA TGTGCCAGCACTTCAGATTACAATGAGCAGTTCTTC.

The chain couples TRBV5-8 to TRBJ1-5, with TRBD1 matching 7 bases. Germline V gene sequence: CDR1 SGHTS, CDR2 YDEGEE. V gave up 0 bases and J gave up 0 bases; unmatched junction bases: 12. The CDR3 extends over 19 amino acids. The CDR3 nucleotides read TGTGCCAGCAGCTTGGCGGGCCGGGGACAGTGGTATAGCAATCAGCCCCAGCATTTT. It encodes CASSLAGRGQWYSNQPQHF.

The rearrangement uses TRBV7-8 and TRBJ2-1; perhaps TRBD2 as D (6 bases). Germline lookup yields CDR1 SGHVS and CDR2 FQNEAQ. The CDR3 totals 13 residues. Deletions cut 1 base from V and 7 bases from J, with 8 bases between. The CDR3 sequence: CASSLGGGNEQFF. CDR3 DNA: TGTGCCAGCAGCTTAGGGGGAGGAAATGAGCAGTTCTTC.

The rearrangement links TRBV5-4 to TRBJ2-3, with D perhaps TRBD1 (5 bases). The germline V gene has CDR1 SGHNT and CDR2 YYREEE (reference sequence). The CDR3 has 15 residues. Between the trimmed V and J ends, which lost 1 base and 4 bases, there was a span of 13 bases. The CDR3 coding sequence is TGTGCCAGCAGCTTGACAGGCCATATAGCAGATACGCAGTATTTT. Translation: CASSLTGHIADTQYF.

The J gene is TRBJ2-7, the V gene TRBV5-6; 8 bases fit TRBD2. Germline CDR1 SGHDT, CDR2 YYEEEE. This CDR3 is 15 amino acids long. Trimming at V came to 6 bases and at J to 3 bases, leaving 11 bases not matched to a gene. This CDR3 reads CASTLGASGFYEQYF. In DNA form, the CDR3 reads TGTGCCAGCACCCTCGGAGCTAGCGGGTTCTACGAGCAGTACTTC.

The chain employs TRBV5-1 and TRBJ1-2; D gene uncertain. The CDR3 consists of 14 residues. CDR1 is SGHRS and CDR2 is YFSETQ in the germline V gene. Trimming cost V 2 bases and J 8 bases, with 16 bases left between them. CDR3 residues: CASSFDIPAAGYTF. The CDR3 coding sequence is TGCGCCAGCAGCTTTGACATACCCGCCGCAGGCTACACCTTC.

The rearrangement uses TRBV13 and TRBJ2-7; D unresolved. Germline V lookup: CDR1 PRHDT, CDR2 FYEKMQ (reference sequence). There are 14 residues in the CDR3. Trimming removed 0 bases at V and 13 bases at J, with 19 bases between. The CDR3 reads CASSLGINPWEKYF. CDR3 DNA: TGTGCCAGCAGCTTAGGAATAAACCCCTGGGAAAAATACTTC.

This chain joins TRBV5-1 and TRBJ2-7, with TRBD2 matching 8 bases. The V segment lost 4 bases and the J segment 1 base; nucleotides outside the gene matches: 13. This CDR3 is 17 amino acids long. Per germline, CDR1 SGHRS and CDR2 YFSETQ. The CDR3 bases are TGCGCCAGCAGCCGAACCACCGTACTAGCGGAATCCTACGAGCAGTACTTC. Translated, it gives CASSRTTVLAESYEQYF.

Turning to this clone: Other DNA sequences from this sample encode an identical CDR3 as well. CDR3 protein: CASSSRTGAGNTIYF. CDR3 DNA: TGTGCCAGCAGTTCCCGGACAGGGGCTGGAAACACCATATATTTT. The V call is TRBV27, the J call TRBJ1-3, with 9 bases lining up with TRBD1. The germline CDR1 and CDR2 sequences are MNHEY and SMNVEV (reference sequence). Trimming at V came to 4 bases and at J to 2 bases, leaving 3 bases not matched to a gene. The CDR3 is 15 amino acids.

The chain links TRBV19 to TRBJ2-1, with TRBD2 matching over 10 bases. CDR1 is LNHDA, CDR2 SQIVND, per germline (reference sequence). CDR3 length: 16 amino acids. The ends lost 6 bases at V and 1 base at J; junction bases unmatched: 6. As DNA, the CDR3 is TGTGCCAGTAGCGCATTAGCGGGAGGATCCTACAATGAGCAGTTCTTC. Protein: CASSALAGGSYNEQFF.

The CDR3 protein is CASSEQVASGAYEQYF. Here the CDR3 DNA reads TGTGCCAGCAGTGAACAGGTGGCTAGCGGAGCCTACGAGCAGTACTTC. The genes are TRBV6-1 and TRBJ2-7; 7 bases line up with TRBD2. Trimming cost V 2 bases and J 2 bases; bases outside gene matches: 9. The CDR3 loop spans 16 amino acids. The germline CDR1 and CDR2 sequences are MNHNS and SASEGT.

The chain employs TRBV25-1 and TRBJ2-5; D perhaps matches TRBD2 (5 bases). The J call is in doubt because the DNA end fits TRBJ2-7 better. Per the germline V gene, CDR1 is MGHDK and CDR2 is SYGVNS. The CDR3 sequence is 12 residues long. The CDR3 protein is CASSTEGYEQYF. In nucleotides, the CDR3 is TGTGCCAGCAGTACCGAGGGCTACGAGCAGTACTTC.

V usage is TRBV30 and J usage is TRBJ2-1; 10 nucleotides match TRBD2. Germline V gene sequence: CDR1 GTSNPN, CDR2 SVGIG (reference sequence). The CDR3 totals 17 residues. J gave up 5 bases and V 0 bases, and 10 bases lay outside the gene matches. The CDR3 DNA reads TGTGCCTGGAGTGTCCTTAGAGCGGGAGGGCCAAACAATGAGCAGTTCTTC. Translated, it gives CAWSVLRAGGPNNEQFF.

The rearrangement links TRBV19 to TRBJ2-2; possible D gene TRBD2, 6 bases. V gave up 3 bases and J gave up 12 bases, with 23 bases separating them. The CDR3 runs to 16 residues. CDR1 and CDR2 from the germline V gene are LNHDA and SQIVND (reference sequence). The CDR3 DNA is TGTGCCAGTAGTATGGTCACCCTAGCGACCGTTGATCAGCTGTTTTTT. Amino acids: CASSMVTLATVDQLFF.

The sample holds one count of this clone. The chain links TRBV6-6 to TRBJ1-2; D uncertain. The CDR3 is 15 residues long. V lost 3 bases to trimming and J lost 0 bases, with 11 bases between them. The germline V gene encodes CDR1 MNHNY and CDR2 SVGAGI (reference sequence). CDR3 sequence (DNA): TGTGCCAGCAGTTATACGCCCGCGCCTAACTATGGCTACACCTTC. Translated: CASSYTPAPNYGYTF.

V is TRBV9 and J is TRBJ1-3; D is unresolved. Trimming left V 3 bases short and J 2 bases short, with 6 bases between. Per germline, CDR1 SGDLS and CDR2 YYNGEE. The CDR3 is 13 amino acids. CDR3 DNA sequence: TGTGCCAGCAGCGCTGGAACTGGAAACACCATATATTTT. It codes for CASSAGTGNTIYF.

The CDR3 sequence is CASSLASGRVSTDTQYF. DNA for the CDR3: TGTGCCAGCAGCTTAGCCAGCGGGAGAGTGAGCACAGATACGCAGTATTTT. The rearrangement joins TRBV7-9 to TRBJ2-3, with 8 bases lining up with TRBD2. Trimming cost V 0 bases and J 0 bases; bases outside gene matches: 5. The CDR3 has 17 amino acids. Germline V lookup: CDR1 SEHNR, CDR2 FQNEAQ (reference sequence).